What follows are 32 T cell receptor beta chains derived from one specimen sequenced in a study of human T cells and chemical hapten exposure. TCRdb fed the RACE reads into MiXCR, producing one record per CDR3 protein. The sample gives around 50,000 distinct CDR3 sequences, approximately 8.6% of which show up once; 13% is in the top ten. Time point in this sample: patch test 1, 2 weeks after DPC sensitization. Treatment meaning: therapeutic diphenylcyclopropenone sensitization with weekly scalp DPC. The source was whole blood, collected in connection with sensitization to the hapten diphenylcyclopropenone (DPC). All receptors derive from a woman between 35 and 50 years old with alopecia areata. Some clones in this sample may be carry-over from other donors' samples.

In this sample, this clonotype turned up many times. In DNA, the CDR3 is TGTGCCAGCAGCAACAGTAACCAAGAGACCCAGTACTTC. Amino acid sequence: CASSNSNQETQYF. V usage is TRBV6-1 and J usage is TRBJ2-5; D is unresolved. Germline V gene data show CDR1 as MNHNS and CDR2 as SASEGT. Deletions cut 6 bases from V and 0 bases from J, with 8 bases between. This CDR3 region has 13 residues.

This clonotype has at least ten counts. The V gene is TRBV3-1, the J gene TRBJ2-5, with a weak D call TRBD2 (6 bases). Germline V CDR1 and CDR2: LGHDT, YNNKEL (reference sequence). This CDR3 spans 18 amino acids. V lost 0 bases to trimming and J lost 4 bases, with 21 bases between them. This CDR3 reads CASSQDLVERAEAETQYF. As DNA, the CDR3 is TGTGCCAGCAGCCAAGATCTTGTTGAGCGGGCGGAGGCAGAGACCCAGTACTTC.

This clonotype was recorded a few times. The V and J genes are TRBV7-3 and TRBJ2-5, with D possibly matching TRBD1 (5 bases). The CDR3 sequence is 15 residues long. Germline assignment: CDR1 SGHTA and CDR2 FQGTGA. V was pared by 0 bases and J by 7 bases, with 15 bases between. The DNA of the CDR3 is TGTGCCAGCAGCTTAACAGGGGATGAGGTTGGGACCCAGTACTTC. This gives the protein CASSLTGDEVGTQYF.

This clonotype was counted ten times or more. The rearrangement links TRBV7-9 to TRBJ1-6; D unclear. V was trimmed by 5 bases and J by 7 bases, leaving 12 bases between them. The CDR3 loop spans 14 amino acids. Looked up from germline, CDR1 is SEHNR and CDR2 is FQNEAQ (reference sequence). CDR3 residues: CASSRSLKNSPLHF. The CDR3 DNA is TGTGCCAGCAGCCGTTCCCTTAAGAATTCACCCCTCCACTTT.

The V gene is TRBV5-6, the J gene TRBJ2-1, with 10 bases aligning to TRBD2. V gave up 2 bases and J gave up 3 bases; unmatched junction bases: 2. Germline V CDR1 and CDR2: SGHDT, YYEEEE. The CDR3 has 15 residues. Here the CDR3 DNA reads TGTGCCAGCAGCTTTAGACTAGCGGGCTACAATGAGCAGTTCTTC. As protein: CASSFRLAGYNEQFF.

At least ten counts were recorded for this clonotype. DNA for the CDR3: TGTGCCAGCAGCGCGGGGAGCGGGAGGGAGACCCAGTACTTC. Its translation is CASSAGSGRETQYF. The V and J genes are TRBV3-1 and TRBJ2-5, with 9 bases that match TRBD2. Germline V gene data show CDR1 as LGHDT and CDR2 as YNNKEL (reference sequence). V shed 5 bases and J 5 bases; nucleotides not matched to a gene: 6. The CDR3 totals 14 residues.

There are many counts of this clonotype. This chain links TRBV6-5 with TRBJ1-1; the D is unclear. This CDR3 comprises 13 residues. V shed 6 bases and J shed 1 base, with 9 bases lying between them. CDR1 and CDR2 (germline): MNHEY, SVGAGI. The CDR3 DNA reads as TGTGCCAGCAGCCGCGGACGGAACACTGAAGCTTTCTTT. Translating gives CASSRGRNTEAFF.

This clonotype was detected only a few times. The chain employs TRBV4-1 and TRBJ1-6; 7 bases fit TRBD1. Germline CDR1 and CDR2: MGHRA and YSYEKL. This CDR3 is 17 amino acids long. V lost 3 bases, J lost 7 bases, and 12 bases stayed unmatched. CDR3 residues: CASSQLYRGLENSPLHF. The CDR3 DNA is TGCGCCAGCAGCCAGCTGTACAGGGGATTAGAGAATTCACCCCTCCACTTT.

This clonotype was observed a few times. Written as DNA, the CDR3 is TGTGCCAGCAGCTCCGATGGAGGGGAGCTGTTTTTT. It codes for CASSSDGGELFF. The chain carries TRBV5-4 and TRBJ2-2; D is uncertain. Looked up from germline, CDR1 is SGHNT and CDR2 is YYREEE (reference sequence). This CDR3 is 12 amino acids long. V dropped 3 bases and J dropped 8 bases, with 8 bases sitting between them.

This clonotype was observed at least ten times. This CDR3 reads CSVSHGYQETQYF. The DNA for the CDR3 is TGCAGCGTTTCCCATGGGTACCAAGAGACCCAGTACTTC. The chain couples TRBV29-1 to TRBJ2-5; D remains unclear. Germline CDR1 and CDR2: SQVTM and ANQGSEA. Trimming pared 5 bases from V and 0 bases from J, leaving 10 bases between. CDR3 length: 13 residues.

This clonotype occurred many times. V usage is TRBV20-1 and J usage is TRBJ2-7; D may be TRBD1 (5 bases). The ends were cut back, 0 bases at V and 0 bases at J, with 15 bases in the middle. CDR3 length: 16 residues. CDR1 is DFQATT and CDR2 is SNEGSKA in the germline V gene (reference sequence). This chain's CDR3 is CSARDLKGSPSYEQYF. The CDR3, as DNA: TGCAGTGCTAGAGATCTCAAGGGGTCTCCCTCCTACGAGCAGTACTTC.

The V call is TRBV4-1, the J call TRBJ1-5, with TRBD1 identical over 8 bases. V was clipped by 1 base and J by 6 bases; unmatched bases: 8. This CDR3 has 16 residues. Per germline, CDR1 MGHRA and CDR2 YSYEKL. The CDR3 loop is CASSQGLGQGPQPQHF. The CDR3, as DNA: TGCGCCAGCAGCCAAGGCCTTGGACAGGGACCTCAGCCCCAGCATTTT.

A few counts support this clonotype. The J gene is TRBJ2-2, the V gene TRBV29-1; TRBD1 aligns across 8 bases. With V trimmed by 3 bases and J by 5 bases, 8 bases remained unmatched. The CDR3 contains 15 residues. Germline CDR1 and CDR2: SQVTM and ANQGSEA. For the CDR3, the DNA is TGCAGCGTTGAGGCGGACAGGGCTCCAACCGGGGAGCTGTTTTTT. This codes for CSVEADRAPTGELFF.

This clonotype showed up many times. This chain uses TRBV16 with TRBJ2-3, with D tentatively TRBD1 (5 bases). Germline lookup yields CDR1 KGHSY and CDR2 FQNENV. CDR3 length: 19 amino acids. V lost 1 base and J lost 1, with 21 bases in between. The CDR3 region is CASSQFDLSDVGGTDTQYF. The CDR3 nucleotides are TGTGCCAGCAGCCAATTCGACTTGTCGGACGTAGGGGGCACAGATACGCAGTATTTT.

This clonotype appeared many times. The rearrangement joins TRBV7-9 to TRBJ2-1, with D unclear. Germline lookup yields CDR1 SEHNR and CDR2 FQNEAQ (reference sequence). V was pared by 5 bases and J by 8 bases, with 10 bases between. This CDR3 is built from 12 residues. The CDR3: CASSPSFYEQFF. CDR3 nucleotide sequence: TGTGCCAGCAGCCCCTCTTTCTATGAGCAGTTCTTC.

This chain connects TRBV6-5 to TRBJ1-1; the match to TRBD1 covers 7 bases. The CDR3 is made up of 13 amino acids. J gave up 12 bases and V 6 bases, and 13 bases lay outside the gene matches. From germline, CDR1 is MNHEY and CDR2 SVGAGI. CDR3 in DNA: TGTGCCAGCAGCCCAGGGTATTCAGGGGGGCCTTTCTTT. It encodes CASSPGYSGGPFF.

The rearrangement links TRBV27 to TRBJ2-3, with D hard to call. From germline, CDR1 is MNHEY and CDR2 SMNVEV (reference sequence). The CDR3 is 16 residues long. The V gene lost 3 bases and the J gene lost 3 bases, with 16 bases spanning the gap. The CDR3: CASSFYGGSPTDTQYF. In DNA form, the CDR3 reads TGTGCCAGCAGTTTCTATGGCGGATCTCCAACAGATACGCAGTATTTT.

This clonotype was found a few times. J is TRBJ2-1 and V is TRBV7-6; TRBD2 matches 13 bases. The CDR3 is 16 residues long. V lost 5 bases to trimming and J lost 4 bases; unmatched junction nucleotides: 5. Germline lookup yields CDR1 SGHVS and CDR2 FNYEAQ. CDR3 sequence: CASSTTTSGGYNEQFF. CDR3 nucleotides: TGTGCCAGCAGCACTACGACTAGCGGGGGGTACAATGAGCAGTTCTTC.

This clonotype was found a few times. The CDR3: CSARGSTSSYNSPLHF. The CDR3 DNA follows: TGCAGTGCTAGGGGCAGCACCAGCTCCTATAATTCACCCCTCCACTTT. The V call is TRBV20-1, the J call TRBJ1-6; D ambiguous. The CDR3 covers 16 residues. CDR1 is DFQATT and CDR2 is SNEGSKA in the germline V gene (reference sequence). V was pared by 3 bases and J by 0 bases, with 12 bases between.

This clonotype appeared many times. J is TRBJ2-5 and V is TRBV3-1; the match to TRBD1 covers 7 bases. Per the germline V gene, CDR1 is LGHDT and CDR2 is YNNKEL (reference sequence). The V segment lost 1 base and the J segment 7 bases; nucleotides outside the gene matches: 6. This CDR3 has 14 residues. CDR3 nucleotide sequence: TGTGCCAGCAGCCAAGGGGACAGATCCGGGACCCAGTACTTC. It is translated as CASSQGDRSGTQYF.

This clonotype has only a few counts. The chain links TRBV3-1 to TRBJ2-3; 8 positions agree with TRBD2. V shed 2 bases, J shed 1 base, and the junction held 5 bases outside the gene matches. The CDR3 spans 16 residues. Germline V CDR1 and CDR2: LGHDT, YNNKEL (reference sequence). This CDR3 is CASSQHSGSRTDTQYF. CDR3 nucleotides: TGTGCCAGCAGCCAACACAGCGGGAGTCGCACAGATACGCAGTATTTT.

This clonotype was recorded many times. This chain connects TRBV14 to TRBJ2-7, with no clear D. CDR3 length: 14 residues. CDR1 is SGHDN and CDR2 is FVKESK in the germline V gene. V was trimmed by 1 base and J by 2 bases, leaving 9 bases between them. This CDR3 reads CASSQGHGPYEQYF. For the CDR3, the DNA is TGTGCCAGCAGCCAAGGGCACGGTCCCTACGAGCAGTACTTC.

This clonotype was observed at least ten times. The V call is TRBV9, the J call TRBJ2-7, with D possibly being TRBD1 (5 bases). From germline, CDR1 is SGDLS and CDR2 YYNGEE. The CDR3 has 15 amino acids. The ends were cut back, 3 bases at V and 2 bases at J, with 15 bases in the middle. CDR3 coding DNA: TGTGCCAGCAGCGAGGGGCCTACAAGGACCTACGAGCAGTACTTC. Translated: CASSEGPTRTYEQYF.

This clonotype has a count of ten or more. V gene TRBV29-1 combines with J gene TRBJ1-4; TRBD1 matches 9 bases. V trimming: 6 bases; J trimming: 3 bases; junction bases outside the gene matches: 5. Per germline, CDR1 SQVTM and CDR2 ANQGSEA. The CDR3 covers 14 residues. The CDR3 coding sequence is TGCAGCGTCGAGGGGACAGGGCCTAATGAAAAACTGTTTTTT. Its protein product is CSVEGTGPNEKLFF.

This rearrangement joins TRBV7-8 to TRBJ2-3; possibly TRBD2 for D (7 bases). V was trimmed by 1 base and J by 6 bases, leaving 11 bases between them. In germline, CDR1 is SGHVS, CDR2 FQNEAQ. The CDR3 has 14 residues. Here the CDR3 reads CASSLVGGLDTQYF. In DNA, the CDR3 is TGTGCCAGCAGCTTAGTGGGGGGGCTGGATACGCAGTATTTT. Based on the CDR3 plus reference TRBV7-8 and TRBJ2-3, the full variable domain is GAGVSQSPRYKVAKRGQDVALRCDPISGHVSLFWYQQALGQGPEFLTYFQNEAQLDKSGLPSDRFFAERPEGSVSTLKIQRTQQEDSAVYLCASSLVGGLDTQYFGPGTRLTVL.

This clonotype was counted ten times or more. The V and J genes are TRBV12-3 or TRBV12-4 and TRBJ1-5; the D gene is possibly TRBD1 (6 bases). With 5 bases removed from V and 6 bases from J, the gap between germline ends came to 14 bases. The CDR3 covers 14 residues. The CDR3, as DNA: TGTGCCAGCAGTCGTACAGGGAACGGTCAGCCCCAGCATTTT. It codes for CASSRTGNGQPQHF.

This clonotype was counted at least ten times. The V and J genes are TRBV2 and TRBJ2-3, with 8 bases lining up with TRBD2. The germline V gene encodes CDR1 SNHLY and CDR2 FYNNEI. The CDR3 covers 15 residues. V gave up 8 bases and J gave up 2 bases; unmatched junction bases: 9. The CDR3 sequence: CASGERGRNTDTQYF. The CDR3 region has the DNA TGTGCCAGCGGGGAGCGGGGGCGAAACACAGATACGCAGTATTTT.

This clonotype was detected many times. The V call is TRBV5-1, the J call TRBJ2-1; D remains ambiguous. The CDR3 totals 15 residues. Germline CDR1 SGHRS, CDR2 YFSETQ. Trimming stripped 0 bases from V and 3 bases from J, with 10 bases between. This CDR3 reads CASSLDSENYNEQFF. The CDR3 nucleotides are TGCGCCAGCAGCTTGGACTCCGAGAACTACAATGAGCAGTTCTTC.

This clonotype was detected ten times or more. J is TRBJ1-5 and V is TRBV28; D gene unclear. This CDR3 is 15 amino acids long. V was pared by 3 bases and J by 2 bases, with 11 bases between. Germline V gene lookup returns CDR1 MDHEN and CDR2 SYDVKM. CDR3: CASSFYKVGNQPQHF. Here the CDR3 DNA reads TGTGCCAGCAGTTTCTACAAGGTGGGCAATCAGCCCCAGCATTTT.

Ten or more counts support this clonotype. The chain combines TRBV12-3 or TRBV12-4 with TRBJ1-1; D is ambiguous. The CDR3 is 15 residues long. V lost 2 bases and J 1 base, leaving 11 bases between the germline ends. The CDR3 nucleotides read TGTGCCAGCAGTTTACGGCAGGCAAAGAACACTGAAGCTTTCTTT. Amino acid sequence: CASSLRQAKNTEAFF.

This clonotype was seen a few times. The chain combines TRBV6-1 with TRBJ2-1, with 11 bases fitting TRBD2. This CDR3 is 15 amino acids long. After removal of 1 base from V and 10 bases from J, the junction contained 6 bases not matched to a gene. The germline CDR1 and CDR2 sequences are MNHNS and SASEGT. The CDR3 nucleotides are TGTGCCAGCAGTGAAGATAGCGGGGGGGCATTGGAGCAGTTCTTC. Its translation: CASSEDSGGALEQFF.

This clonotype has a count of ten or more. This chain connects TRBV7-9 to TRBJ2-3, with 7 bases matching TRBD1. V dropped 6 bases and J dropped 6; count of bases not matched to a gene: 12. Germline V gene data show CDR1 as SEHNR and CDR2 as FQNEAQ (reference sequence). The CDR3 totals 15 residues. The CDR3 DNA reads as TGTGCCAGCAGACCTCTGACAGGGTTTACGGATACGCAGTATTTT. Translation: CASRPLTGFTDTQYF.